The 2 T cell receptor beta chains given below trace back to one sample, sequenced in a study of OX40 agonist ivuxolimab in advanced cancers. The data were produced by immunoSEQ multiplex PCR, yet TCRdb's version contains in-frame clones alone and is incomplete. This table has some 35,000 clones, 76% appearing once. Material: CD4+ or CD8+ T cells sorted from blood, obtained in a trial of the OX40 agonist ivuxolimab. These receptors originate from an adult with an advanced solid tumor such as melanoma, head and neck, liver or kidney cancer.

The chain has TRBV6-6 and TRBJ1-2, with TRBD1 matching over 7 bases. CDR1 and CDR2 from the germline V gene are MNHNY and SVGAGI (reference sequence). The ends lost 7 bases at V and 1 base at J; junction bases unmatched: 0. The CDR3 totals 12 residues. CDR3 loop: CASTGGNYGYTF. The DNA of the CDR3 is TGTGCCAGCACAGGGGGTAACTATGGCTACACCTTC.

This chain uses TRBV2 with TRBJ2-3; perhaps TRBD2 as D (6 bases). V was clipped by 1 base and J by 2 bases, with 16 bases between them. The CDR3 has 17 residues. The germline V gene has CDR1 SNHLY and CDR2 FYNNEI. As DNA, the CDR3 is TGTGCCAGCAGTGAAGGTGTGGCGGGGTTCTACACAGATACGCAGTATTTT. This sequence encodes CASSEGVAGFYTDTQYF.